The present TCR beta chain was sequenced within a study of cytomegalovirus exposure and HLA in healthy donors. The germline gives CDR1 SEHNR, CDR2 FQNEAQ (reference sequence). With V trimmed by 1 base and J by 4 bases, 1 base remained unmatched. CDR3 length: 15 amino acids. The PCR ran on 60 Vbeta and 13 Jbeta primers. Here immunoSEQ multiplex PCR was the method, and the copy in TCRdb shows in-frame clones only, minus some. Of about 130,000 clones listed, around 81% are singletons. The receptor's source is a man in his late teens or twenties in good health and CMV-seronegative. This rearrangement joins TRBV7-9 to TRBJ2-4; 10 bases agree with TRBD1. Sequences were obtained from PBMCs. CDR3 loop: CASSLVGQGKNIQYF. The DNA of the CDR3 is TGTGCCAGCAGCTTAGTGGGACAGGGGAAAAACATTCAGTACTTC.